The 30 T cell receptor beta chains below all came from one sample that was sequenced in a study of T cells in tumors after PD-1 blockade (dated by TCRdb to the late 2010s). The sample's time point label, in plain terms: before anti-PD-1 therapy. Libraries were constructed by the immunoSEQ multiplex PCR assay. The table was pulled from immuneACCESS by TCRdb, which kept in-frame rearrangements only. Such tables lose some clones; where checked, under half of the loss comes from unresolved V genes, and the rest has no known cause. The sample table holds thousands of clones, of which 60% to 70% were seen once. The ten largest clones represent 5% to 5.5% of the sample. The sequencing here drew on tumor tissue, taken before anti-PD-1 treatment. The origin of the receptors is a human donor with basal cell carcinoma.

The gene calls are TRBV27 and TRBJ1-6, with D unresolved. Trimming took 9 bases from V and 1 from J, leaving 13 bases between them. Per germline, CDR1 MNHEY and CDR2 SMNVEV (reference sequence). This CDR3 spans 15 amino acids. This CDR3 reads CASKGFGSYNSPLHF. The CDR3 DNA reads as TGTGCCAGTAAGGGTTTTGGGTCCTATAATTCACCCCTCCACTTT.

This clone was found once. The chain has TRBV21-1 and TRBJ2-7. TRBV21-1 has pseudogene status. CDR3 length equals 17 residues. DNA for the CDR3: TGTGCCAGCAGCCTCCAGGGACGGGGAGATACACCCTACGAGCAGTACTTC. Encoded protein: CASSLQGRGDTPYEQYF.

V and J are TRBV18 and TRBJ2-7; the D is unclear. The CDR3 is made up of 12 amino acids. CDR1 is KGHSH and CDR2 is LQKENI in the germline V gene. Trimming cost V 5 bases and J 6 bases, with 11 bases left between them. The CDR3 DNA follows: TGTGCCAGCTCATCTCCAGTCTCCGAGCAGTACTTC. Protein product: CASSSPVSEQYF.

This rearrangement joins TRBV30 to TRBJ1-5; perhaps TRBD1 as D (6 bases). Germline V gene lookup returns CDR1 GTSNPN and CDR2 SVGIG (reference sequence). The CDR3 totals 13 residues. Trimming removed 1 base from V and 4 bases from J, with 8 bases in between. The CDR3 nucleotides read TGTGCCTGGAGTGGGACAGCGAATCAGCCCCAGCATTTT. Its translation is CAWSGTANQPQHF.

This sequence joins TRBV3-1 (or the pseudogene TRBV3-2) and TRBJ2-1; D not resolved. There are 13 residues in the CDR3. V was clipped by 2 bases and J by 8 bases, with 10 bases between them. Germline V gene lookup returns CDR1 LGHDT and CDR2 YNNKEL (reference sequence). CDR3 in DNA: TGTGCCAGCAGCCAATATAGGGCCGATGAGCAGTTCTTC. This translates into CASSQYRADEQFF.

The J gene is TRBJ2-5, the V gene TRBV2, with a possible D match to TRBD1 (5 bases). This CDR3 spans 12 amino acids. Trimming took 6 bases from V and 2 from J, leaving 7 bases between them. Germline CDR1 reads SNHLY; CDR2 reads FYNNEI. The CDR3 DNA reads as TGTGCCAGCAGACAGGTACAAGAGACCCAGTACTTC. It specifies CASRQVQETQYF.

The rearrangement uses TRBV5-5 and TRBJ1-2; D is ambiguous. Trimming removed 0 bases from V and 7 bases from J, with 10 bases in between. The CDR3 sequence is 13 residues long. Germline values: CDR1 SGHKS, CDR2 YYEKEE (reference sequence). In DNA, the CDR3 is TGTGCCAGCAGCTTGGCGTCGTTTAGTGGCTACACCTTC. It specifies CASSLASFSGYTF.

This clone was detected a few times. The chain uses TRBV5-1 and TRBJ1-2; D might be TRBD1 (5 bases). Germline V gene data show CDR1 as SGHRS and CDR2 as YFSETQ. Deletions cut 4 bases from V and 7 bases from J, with 17 bases between. CDR3 length: 14 residues. CDR3 sequence reads: CASSESAGIAGYTF. The CDR3 DNA reads TGCGCCAGCAGCGAGTCGGCAGGGATCGCTGGCTACACCTTC.

This chain links TRBV2 with TRBJ2-3; D is tentatively TRBD1 or TRBD2 (6 bases each). The V gene lost 4 bases and the J gene lost 4 bases, with 12 bases spanning the gap. This CDR3 region has 14 residues. Germline values: CDR1 SNHLY, CDR2 FYNNEI. CDR3 protein: CASSGRGRSDTQYF. The CDR3 nucleotides read TGTGCCAGCAGTGGGAGGGGGAGGTCAGATACGCAGTATTTT.

Within the sample, this clone is medium-sized. The rearrangement uses TRBV5-1 and TRBJ1-2, with 8 positions matching TRBD1. V lost 7 bases to trimming and J lost 4 bases; unmatched junction nucleotides: 9. The CDR3 covers 14 residues. Germline assignment: CDR1 SGHRS and CDR2 YFSETQ. The chain's CDR3 is CASLDPQGGYGYTF. CDR3 nucleotides: TGCGCCAGCTTAGATCCACAGGGGGGCTATGGCTACACCTTC.

CDR3 nucleotide sequence: TGTGCCACCAGTGAGCCTCTGGGGGAAGAGACCCAGTACTTC. It is translated as CATSEPLGEETQYF. This chain joins TRBV24-1 and TRBJ2-5; D may correspond to TRBD1 or TRBD2 (5 bases each). The CDR3 runs 14 residues. V gave up 4 bases and J gave up 3 bases, with 11 bases separating them. The germline CDR1 and CDR2 sequences are KGHDR and SFDVKD.

This chain joins TRBV5-1 and TRBJ1-2; TRBD1 agrees at 8 bases. V lost 4 bases to trimming and J lost 6 bases; unmatched junction nucleotides: 8. Germline assignment: CDR1 SGHRS and CDR2 YFSETQ. This CDR3 is 14 amino acids long. CDR3 protein: CASSTPTGVDGYTF. The CDR3 nucleotides are TGCGCCAGCAGCACCCCGACAGGGGTGGATGGCTACACCTTC.

CDR3 DNA: TGTGCCAGCAGCTTCACGGCAGGCGCTGATTCACCCCTCCACTTT. Amino acids: CASSFTAGADSPLHF. V usage is TRBV7-6 and J usage is TRBJ1-6; no definite D call. Germline V lookup: CDR1 SGHVS, CDR2 FNYEAQ. The CDR3 loop spans 15 amino acids. Trimming took 3 bases from V and 8 from J, leaving 14 bases between them.

This clone has just a few counts. V gene TRBV5-4 combines with J gene TRBJ1-3; 7 nucleotides match TRBD1. J was trimmed by 0 bases and V by 4 bases; bases with no gene match: 4. The germline gives CDR1 SGHNT, CDR2 YYREEE (reference sequence). CDR3 length: 15 residues. The DNA of the CDR3 is TGTGCCAGCAGCAGCGGGACAGTCTCTGGAAACACCATATATTTT. This gives the protein CASSSGTVSGNTIYF.

This chain joins TRBV7-3 and TRBJ2-5, with TRBD1 matching 9 bases. The V gene's germline CDR1 is SGHTA and CDR2 FQGTGA. The CDR3 is 13 residues long. V dropped 4 bases and J dropped 4; count of bases not matched to a gene: 1. The CDR3 here is CASSSDRGETQYF. CDR3 sequence (DNA): TGTGCCAGCAGCTCGGACAGGGGAGAGACCCAGTACTTC. Full variable domain (missing parts from reference TRBV7-3 and TRBJ2-5): GAGVSQTPSNKVTEKGKYVELRCDPISGHTALYWYRQSLGQGPEFLIYFQGTGAADDSGLPNDRFFAVRPEGSVSTLKIQRTERGDSAVYLCASSSDRGETQYFGPGTRLLVL.

The V gene is TRBV12-3 or TRBV12-4, the J gene TRBJ2-7, with D possibly being TRBD2 (5 bases). Trimming took off 5 bases at V and 4 bases at J, with 12 bases between the two ends. This CDR3 has 13 amino acids. Here the CDR3 reads CASSHSGVYEQYF. The CDR3 nucleotides read TGTGCCAGCAGTCATTCCGGGGTTTACGAGCAGTACTTC.

This sequence joins TRBV19 and TRBJ1-2, with 9 bases matching TRBD1. Germline V gene lookup returns CDR1 LNHDA and CDR2 SQIVND (reference sequence). This CDR3 spans 16 amino acids. With 6 bases clipped from V and 1 base from J, the junction kept 9 bases outside the gene matches. CDR3 DNA sequence: TGTGCCAGTAGGAAAACCGGGACAGGGATTAACTATGGCTACACCTTC. It is translated as CASRKTGTGINYGYTF.

The chain recombines TRBV7-9 with TRBJ2-5, with D possibly being TRBD1 (5 bases). CDR1 is SEHNR, CDR2 FQNEAQ, per germline (reference sequence). There are 12 residues in the CDR3. Trimming left V 3 bases short and J 4 bases short, with 6 bases between. The CDR3 DNA follows: TGTGCCAGCAGCTTGGGGCGAGAGACCCAGTACTTC. Residues: CASSLGRETQYF.

The chain is built from TRBV6-5 and TRBJ1-4; 8 bases line up with TRBD1. V shed 0 bases, J shed 7 bases, and the junction held 4 bases outside the gene matches. CDR1 and CDR2 (germline): MNHEY, SVGAGI. The CDR3 totals 15 residues. The CDR3 nucleotides read TGTGCCAGCAGTTACTCCGGGACAGGCGTTGAAAAACTGTTTTTT. Translated, it gives CASSYSGTGVEKLFF.

This sequence joins TRBV3-1 (or the pseudogene TRBV3-2) and TRBJ2-5, with 12 bases identical to TRBD2. Trimming took 4 bases from V and 3 from J; bases not matched to a gene: 21. The CDR3 totals 21 residues. The V gene's germline CDR1 is LGHDT and CDR2 YNNKEL (reference sequence). In nucleotides, the CDR3 is TGTGCCAGCAGCCCGGCAGGATGGACTAGCGGGGAATGGTCATTAGAAGAGACCCAGTACTTC. This sequence encodes CASSPAGWTSGEWSLEETQYF.

By share, this clone ranks as medium-sized. The chain couples TRBV6-1 to TRBJ1-1; D perhaps matches TRBD1 (6 bases). The CDR3 runs 12 residues. V was clipped by 2 bases and J by 11 bases, with 12 bases between them. Per germline, CDR1 MNHNS and CDR2 SASEGT. CDR3 residues: CASSERGAGAFF. DNA for the CDR3: TGTGCCAGCAGTGAACGGGGGGCCGGGGCTTTCTTT.

V gene TRBV5-1 combines with J gene TRBJ1-2; 7 positions agree with TRBD1. This CDR3 is 14 amino acids long. V gave up 4 bases and J gave up 2 bases; unmatched junction bases: 5. Germline V gives CDR1 SGHRS, CDR2 YFSETQ. CDR3 in amino acids: CASSAGQTNYGYTF. CDR3 nucleotide sequence: TGCGCCAGCAGCGCGGGACAGACGAACTATGGCTACACCTTC.

This chain connects TRBV19 to TRBJ1-2; tentative D call: TRBD1 (6 bases). V lost 9 bases and J 9 bases, leaving 14 bases between the germline ends. The CDR3 totals 11 residues. CDR1 is LNHDA, CDR2 SQIVND, per germline (reference sequence). The CDR3 region has the DNA TGTGCCAGCCTACAGGGTTTGCGCTACACCTTC. Translated: CASLQGLRYTF.

This chain uses TRBV29-1 with TRBJ1-4; the D is unclear. This CDR3 has 14 residues. Deletions cut 2 bases from V and 8 bases from J, with 15 bases between. CDR1 SQVTM and CDR2 ANQGSEA come from the germline V gene. The CDR3 loop is CSVESGSFGEKLFF. The CDR3 nucleotides are TGCAGCGTTGAATCCGGATCCTTTGGAGAAAAACTGTTTTTT.

This clone was detected only a few times. V and J are TRBV5-1 and TRBJ1-2; TRBD1 matches 7 bases. After removal of 3 bases from V and 3 bases from J, the junction contained 8 bases not matched to a gene. This CDR3 spans 15 amino acids. Germline CDR1 reads SGHRS; CDR2 reads YFSETQ. The CDR3 sequence is CASSSGQEAHYGYTF. In nucleotides, the CDR3 is TGCGCCAGCAGCTCCGGACAGGAGGCTCACTATGGCTACACCTTC.

Regarding this clone: Within the sample, other DNA sequences also encode this same CDR3. The genes are TRBV20-1 and TRBJ2-1, with D perhaps TRBD2 (5 bases). The length of the CDR3 is 11 residues. Germline values: CDR1 DFQATT, CDR2 SNEGSKA (reference sequence). V gave up 2 bases and J gave up 15 bases, with 14 bases separating them. CDR3 in DNA: TGCAGTGCTAGACGGCCCGGGAAGTGGTTCTTC. Residues: CSARRPGKWFF.

The rearrangement joins TRBV3-1 (or the pseudogene TRBV3-2) to TRBJ2-5; 8 bases are shared with TRBD2. V shed 3 bases and J 5 bases; nucleotides not matched to a gene: 8. CDR1 LGHDT and CDR2 YNNKEL come from the germline V gene (reference sequence). This CDR3 region has 15 residues. In DNA, the CDR3 is TGTGCCAGCAGCCATGGGCAGCGGGGGTGGGAGACCCAGTACTTC. Its protein is CASSHGQRGWETQYF.

The chain combines TRBV12-3 or TRBV12-4 with TRBJ1-1; D call uncertain. The germline V and J ends were trimmed by 6 bases and 0 bases, with 8 bases remaining between them. CDR3 length: 13 residues. The CDR3, as DNA: TGTGCCAGCAGGTTCACACTGAACACTGAAGCTTTCTTT. This translates into CASRFTLNTEAFF.

This clone was recorded a few times. The V and J genes are TRBV10-3 and TRBJ2-7, with 9 bases fitting TRBD1. Looked up from germline, CDR1 is ENHRY and CDR2 is SYGVKD. CDR3 length equals 14 residues. J lost 5 bases, V lost 5 bases, and 7 bases had no gene match. The CDR3 region is CAISLQGAPHEQYF. The CDR3 DNA reads TGTGCCATCAGTTTACAGGGGGCGCCCCACGAGCAGTACTTC.

This clone was picked up a small number of times. This sequence joins TRBV27 and TRBJ1-2; tentatively, D is TRBD1 (6 bases). The CDR3 has 13 residues. V lost 6 bases and J 1 base, leaving 9 bases between the germline ends. CDR1 and CDR2 (germline): MNHEY, SMNVEV (reference sequence). CDR3 nucleotides: TGTGCCAGCAGAAAGGGGGTTAACTATGGCTACACCTTC. Translated, it gives CASRKGVNYGYTF.